Sequencing of this T cell receptor (beta chain) was carried out in a study of blood T cell repertoires in COVID-19. Across the whole study: There were acute and convalescent COVID-19 samples, and they came from the United States, Italy and Spain. Nucleic acid was either cDNA or gDNA, and it came from T cells, B-cell-depleted T cells, or PBMCs.

Authors' methods: Amplification from reference gene primers served as the basis for estimated nucleated cell counts. Measured with immunoSEQ multiplex PCR; TCRdb has only the in-frame clones, and not every one. V, J and clone size derive from that table, while D and trimming were established from the DNA sequence. The table has 150,000 to 200,000 clones, 89% seen once. V dropped 8 bases and J dropped 5 bases, with 19 bases sitting between them. CDR1 is MNHEY and CDR2 is SVGAGI in the germline V gene. There are 15 residues in the CDR3. Sequences were obtained from peripheral blood. The V gene is TRBV6-5, the J gene TRBJ1-5; unclear D gene. This TCR was sampled from a middle-aged man with acute or convalescent COVID-19. CDR3 nucleotides: TGTGCCAGCCCGCCTGGCCCCCTCTTTTATCAGCCCCAGCATTTT. It yields the protein CASPPGPLFYQPQHF.